This TCR beta chain originates from a study of blood T cell repertoires in COVID-19. The CDR3 extends over 15 amino acids. CDR1 SGHNT and CDR2 YYREEE come from the germline V gene (reference sequence). The V and J ends lost 4 bases and 9 bases respectively, with 20 bases between them. Sequenced by immunoSEQ multiplex PCR; TCRdb stores in-frame clones only, minus some. The sample holds about 180,000 clones, around 88% seen once. The V and J genes are TRBV5-4 and TRBJ2-1; weak D call: TRBD2 (6 bases). The material sequenced was peripheral blood. The sequence was obtained from a woman aged 25 to 39 with acute or convalescent COVID-19. CDR3 loop: CASSRDGLAFGEQFF. The CDR3 DNA reads as TGTGCCAGCAGCCGTGATGGGCTAGCGTTCGGTGAGCAGTTCTTC.